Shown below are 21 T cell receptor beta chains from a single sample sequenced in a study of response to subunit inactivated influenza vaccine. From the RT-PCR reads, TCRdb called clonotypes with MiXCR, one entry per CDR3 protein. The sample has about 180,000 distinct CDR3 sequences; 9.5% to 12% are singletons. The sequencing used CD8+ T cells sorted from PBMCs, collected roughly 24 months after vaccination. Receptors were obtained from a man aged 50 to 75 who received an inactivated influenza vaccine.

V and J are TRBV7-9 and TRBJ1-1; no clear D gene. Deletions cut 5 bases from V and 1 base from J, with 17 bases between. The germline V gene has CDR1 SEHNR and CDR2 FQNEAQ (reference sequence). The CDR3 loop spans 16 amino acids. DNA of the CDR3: TGTGCCAGCAGCCACGCCGGACTGACACAGAACACTGAAGCTTTCTTT. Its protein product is CASSHAGLTQNTEAFF. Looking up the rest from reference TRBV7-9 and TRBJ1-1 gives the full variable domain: DTGVSQNPRHKITKRGQNVTFRCDPISEHNRLYWYRQTLGQGPEFLTYFQNEAQLEKSRLLSDRFSAERPKGSFSTLEIQRTEQGDSAMYLCASSHAGLTQNTEAFFGQGTRLTVV.

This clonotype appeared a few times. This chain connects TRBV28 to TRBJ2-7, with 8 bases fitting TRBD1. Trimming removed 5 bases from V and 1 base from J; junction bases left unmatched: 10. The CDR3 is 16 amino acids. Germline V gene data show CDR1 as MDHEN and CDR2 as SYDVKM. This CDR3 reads CASSPMDRAKSYEQYF. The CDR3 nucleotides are TGTGCCAGCAGTCCGATGGACAGGGCTAAATCCTACGAGCAGTACTTC.

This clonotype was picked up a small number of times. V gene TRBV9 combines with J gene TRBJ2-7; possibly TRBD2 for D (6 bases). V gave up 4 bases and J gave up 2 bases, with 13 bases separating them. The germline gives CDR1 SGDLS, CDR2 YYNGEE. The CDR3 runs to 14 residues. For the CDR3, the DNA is TGTGCCAGCAGCTCACGGGACTCAACCTACGAGCAGTACTTC. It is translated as CASSSRDSTYEQYF.

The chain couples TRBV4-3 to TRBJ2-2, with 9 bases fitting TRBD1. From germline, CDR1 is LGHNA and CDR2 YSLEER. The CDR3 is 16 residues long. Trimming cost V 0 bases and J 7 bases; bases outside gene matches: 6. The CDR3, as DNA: TGCGCCAGCAGCCAAGAGCTGACAGGGGGGTACGGGGAGCTGTTTTTT. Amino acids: CASSQELTGGYGELFF.

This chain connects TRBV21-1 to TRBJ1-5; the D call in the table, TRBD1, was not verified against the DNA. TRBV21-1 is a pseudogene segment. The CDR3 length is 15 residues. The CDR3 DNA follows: TGTGCCAGCAGTGAGGGGAGCAGCCGTTATCAGCCCCAGCATTTT. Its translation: CASSEGSSRYQPQHF.

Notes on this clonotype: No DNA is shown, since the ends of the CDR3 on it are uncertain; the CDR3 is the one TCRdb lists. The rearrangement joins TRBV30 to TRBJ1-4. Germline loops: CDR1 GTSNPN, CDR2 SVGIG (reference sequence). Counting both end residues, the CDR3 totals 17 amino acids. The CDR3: CAWSVRGPTYHLKNCFF.

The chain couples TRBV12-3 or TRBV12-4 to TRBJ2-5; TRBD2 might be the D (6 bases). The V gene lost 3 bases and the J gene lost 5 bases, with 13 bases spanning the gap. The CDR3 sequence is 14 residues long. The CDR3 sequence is CASSFAGRQETQYF. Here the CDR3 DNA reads TGTGCCAGCAGTTTTGCAGGGAGGCAGGAGACCCAGTACTTC.

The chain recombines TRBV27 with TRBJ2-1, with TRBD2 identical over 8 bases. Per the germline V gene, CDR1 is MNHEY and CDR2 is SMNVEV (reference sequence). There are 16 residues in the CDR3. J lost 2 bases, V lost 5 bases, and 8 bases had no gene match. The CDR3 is CASSPEGLGAYNEQFF. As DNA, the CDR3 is TGTGCCAGCAGTCCAGAGGGACTAGGAGCCTACAATGAGCAGTTCTTC.

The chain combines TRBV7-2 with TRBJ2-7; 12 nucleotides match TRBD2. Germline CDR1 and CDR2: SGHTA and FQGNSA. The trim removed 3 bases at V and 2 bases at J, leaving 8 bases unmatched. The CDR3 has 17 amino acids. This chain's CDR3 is CASSFSTSGSVPYEQYF. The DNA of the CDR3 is TGTGCCAGCAGCTTTTCGACTAGCGGGAGTGTACCCTACGAGCAGTACTTC. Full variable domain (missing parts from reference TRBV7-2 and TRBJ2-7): GAGVSQSPSNKVTEKGKDVELRCDPISGHTALYWYRQSLGQGLEFLIYFQGNSAPDKSGLPSDRFSAERTGGSVSTLTIQRTQQEDSAVYLCASSFSTSGSVPYEQYFGPGTRLTVT.

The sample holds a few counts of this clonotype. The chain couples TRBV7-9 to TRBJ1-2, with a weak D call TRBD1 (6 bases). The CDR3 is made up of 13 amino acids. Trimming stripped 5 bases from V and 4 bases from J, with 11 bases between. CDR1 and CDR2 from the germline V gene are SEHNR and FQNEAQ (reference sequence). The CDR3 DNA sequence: TGTGCCAGCAGCCGACAGGAGGTCTATGGCTACACCTTC. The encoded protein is CASSRQEVYGYTF.

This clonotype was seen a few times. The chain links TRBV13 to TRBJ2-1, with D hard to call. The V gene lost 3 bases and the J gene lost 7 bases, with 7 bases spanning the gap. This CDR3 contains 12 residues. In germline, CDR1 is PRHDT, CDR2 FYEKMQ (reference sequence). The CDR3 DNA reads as TGTGCCAGCAGCTTTCGGGCAAATGAGCAGTTCTTC. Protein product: CASSFRANEQFF.

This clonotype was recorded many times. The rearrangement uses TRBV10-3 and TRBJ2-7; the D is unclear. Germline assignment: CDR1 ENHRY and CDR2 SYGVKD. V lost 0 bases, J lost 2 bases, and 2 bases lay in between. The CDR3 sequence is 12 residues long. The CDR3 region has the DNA TGTGCCATCAGTGAGTCCACCTACGAGCAGTACTTC. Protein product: CAISESTYEQYF.

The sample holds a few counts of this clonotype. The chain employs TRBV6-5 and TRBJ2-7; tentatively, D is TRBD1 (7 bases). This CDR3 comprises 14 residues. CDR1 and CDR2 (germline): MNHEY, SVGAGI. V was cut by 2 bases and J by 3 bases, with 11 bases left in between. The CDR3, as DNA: TGTGCCAGCAGTTACGGTCAGGGGGGCTACGAGCAGTACTTC. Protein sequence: CASSYGQGGYEQYF.

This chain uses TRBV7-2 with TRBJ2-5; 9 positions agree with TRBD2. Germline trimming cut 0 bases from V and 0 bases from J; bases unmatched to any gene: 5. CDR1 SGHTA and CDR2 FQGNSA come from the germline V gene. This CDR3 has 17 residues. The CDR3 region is CASSLAASGAYQETQYF. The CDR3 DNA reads TGTGCCAGCAGCTTAGCCGCTAGCGGGGCGTACCAAGAGACCCAGTACTTC. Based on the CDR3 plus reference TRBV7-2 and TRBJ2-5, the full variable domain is GAGVSQSPSNKVTEKGKDVELRCDPISGHTALYWYRQSLGQGLEFLIYFQGNSAPDKSGLPSDRFSAERTGGSVSTLTIQRTQQEDSAVYLCASSLAASGAYQETQYFGPGTRLLVL.

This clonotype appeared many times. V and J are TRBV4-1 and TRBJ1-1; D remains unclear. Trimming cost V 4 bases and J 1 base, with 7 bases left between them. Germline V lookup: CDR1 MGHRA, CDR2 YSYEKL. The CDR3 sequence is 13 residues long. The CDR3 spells CASSRTGNTEAFF. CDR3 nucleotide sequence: TGCGCCAGCAGCCGGACCGGGAACACTGAAGCTTTCTTT.

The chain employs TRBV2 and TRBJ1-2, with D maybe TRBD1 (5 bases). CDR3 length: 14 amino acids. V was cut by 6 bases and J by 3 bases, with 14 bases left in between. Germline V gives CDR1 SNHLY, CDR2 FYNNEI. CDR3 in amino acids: CASSTTELHYGYTF. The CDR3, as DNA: TGTGCCAGCAGCACGACAGAATTACACTATGGCTACACCTTC.

CDR3 protein: CSARRTIFGNEQFF. The CDR3 DNA reads as TGCAGTGCTCGAAGGACTATCTTTGGCAATGAGCAGTTCTTC. The rearrangement links TRBV20-1 to TRBJ2-1; D possibly corresponds to TRBD2 (6 bases). Trimming removed 5 bases from V and 6 bases from J, with 17 bases in between. Germline V lookup: CDR1 DFQATT, CDR2 SNEGSKA (reference sequence). This CDR3 has 14 amino acids.

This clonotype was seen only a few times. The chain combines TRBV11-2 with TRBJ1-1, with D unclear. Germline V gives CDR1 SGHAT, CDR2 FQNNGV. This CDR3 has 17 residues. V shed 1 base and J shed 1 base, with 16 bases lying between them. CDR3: CASSLARYLDSNTEAFF. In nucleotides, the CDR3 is TGTGCCAGCAGCTTAGCTAGGTACCTAGATTCGAACACTGAAGCTTTCTTT.

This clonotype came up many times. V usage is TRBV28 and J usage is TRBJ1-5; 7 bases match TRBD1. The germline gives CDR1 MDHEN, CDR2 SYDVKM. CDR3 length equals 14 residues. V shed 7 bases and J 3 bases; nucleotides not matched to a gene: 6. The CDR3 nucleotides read TGTGCCAGCAACGCCGGACAGGCCAATCAGCCCCAGCATTTT. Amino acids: CASNAGQANQPQHF. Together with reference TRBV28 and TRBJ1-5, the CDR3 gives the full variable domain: DVKVTQSSRYLVKRTGEKVFLECVQDMDHENMFWYRQDPGLGLRLIYFSYDVKMKEKGDIPEGYSVSREKKERFSLILESASTNQTSMYLCASNAGQANQPQHFGDGTRLSIL.

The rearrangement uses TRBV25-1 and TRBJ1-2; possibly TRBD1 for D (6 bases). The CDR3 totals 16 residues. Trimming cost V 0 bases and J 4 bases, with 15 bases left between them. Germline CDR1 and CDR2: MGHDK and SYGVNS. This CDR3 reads CASSEYAGGASYGYTF. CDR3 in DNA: TGTGCCAGCAGTGAATATGCGGGGGGCGCGAGCTATGGCTACACCTTC.

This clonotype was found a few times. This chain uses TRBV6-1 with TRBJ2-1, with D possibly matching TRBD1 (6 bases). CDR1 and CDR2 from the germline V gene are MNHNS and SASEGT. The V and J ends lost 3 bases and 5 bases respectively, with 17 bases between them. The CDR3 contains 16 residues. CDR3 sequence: CASSDGPGYRDNEQFF. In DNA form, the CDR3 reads TGTGCCAGCAGTGATGGCCCCGGGTACAGGGACAATGAGCAGTTCTTC.